A selection of T cell receptor beta chains follows, all from one sample in a study of response to subunit inactivated influenza vaccine. TCRdb reprocessed the RT-PCR reads via MiXCR and lists one record per CDR3 protein. The sample has some 850,000 distinct CDR3 sequences; 15% to 20% are singletons. Sample: PBMCs from blood, taken 4 to 6 days after vaccination. The origin of the receptors is a man over 45 who received an inactivated influenza vaccine. Each CDR3 is given with its conserved first and last residue. Fields, in order: clone size, V gene, J gene, D gene, CDR3 protein, CDR3 DNA. D genes are given only for firm matches. Size is omitted from some rows. Given values are once, few, many or a class for expanded clones.

size: few
V: TRBV12-3/TRBV12-4
J: TRBJ2-3
D: TRBD2
CDR3: CASSFNLAGQSDTQYF
DNA: TGTGCCAGCAGTTTTAACCTAGCGGGACAATCAGATACGCAGTATTTT

size: few
V: TRBV20-1
J: TRBJ1-1
D: -
CDR3: CSAIGGVSTEAFF
DNA: TGCAGTGCTATTGGGGGAGTAAGCACTGAAGCTTTCTTT

size: few
V: TRBV6-1
J: TRBJ2-3
D: -
CDR3: CASSEGTATQYF
DNA: TGTGCCAGCAGTGAAGGGACAGCTACGCAGTATTTT

size: few
V: TRBV20-1
J: TRBJ2-4
D: TRBD2
CDR3: CSAGWGEGNIQYF
DNA: TGCAGTGCGGGTTGGGGGGAGGGAAACATTCAGTACTTC

size: few
V: TRBV20-1
J: TRBJ2-1
D: TRBD2
CDR3: CSARDPGTSRSYNEQFF
DNA: TGCAGTGCTAGAGACCCCGGGACTAGCAGAAGCTACAATGAGCAGTTCTTC

size: -
V: TRBV5-6
J: TRBJ2-1
D: TRBD1
CDR3: CASSSVRDSSYNEQFF
DNA: TGTGCCAGCAGCTCAGTCCGGGACAGCTCCTACAATGAGCAGTTCTTC

size: -
V: TRBV20-1
J: TRBJ1-2
D: -
CDR3: CSARNRDYGYTF
DNA: TGCAGTGCTAGAAACAGGGACTATGGCTACACCTTC

size: many
V: TRBV12-3/TRBV12-4
J: TRBJ2-1
D: -
CDR3: CASRRSGDSYNEQFF
DNA: TGTGCCAGCAGGCGTAGCGGAGACTCCTACAATGAGCAGTTCTTC

size: -
V: TRBV7-2
J: TRBJ2-1
D: TRBD1
CDR3: CASGTGVSIEQFF
DNA: TGTGCCAGCGGGACAGGGGTGTCTATTGAGCAGTTCTTC

size: few
V: TRBV7-8
J: TRBJ2-7
D: TRBD1
CDR3: CASSLGTVGDEQYF
DNA: TGTGCCAGCAGCTTGGGGACAGTTGGTGACGAGCAGTACTTC

size: -
V: TRBV3-1
J: TRBJ2-7
D: -
CDR3: CASSQGQAVLGWEQYF
DNA: TGTGCCAGCAGCCAAGGACAGGCGGTTCTGGGTTGGGAGCAGTACTTC

size: -
V: TRBV7-6
J: TRBJ2-5
D: TRBD2
CDR3: CATSLAGFGGTQYF
DNA: TGTGCCACCTCACTAGCGGGGTTCGGTGGGACCCAGTACTTC

size: -
V: TRBV5-6
J: TRBJ1-1
D: TRBD1
CDR3: CASSFFGTDRGEAFF
DNA: TGTGCCAGCAGCTTCTTTGGGACGGACAGGGGGGAAGCTTTCTTT

size: -
V: TRBV6-5
J: TRBJ1-2
D: -
CDR3: CASSYSGNRQELPMRGYTF
DNA: TGTGCCAGCAGTTACTCGGGAAACCGACAGGAGCTACCAATGAGGGGCTACACCTTC

size: many
V: TRBV12-3/TRBV12-4
J: TRBJ2-7
D: TRBD1
CDR3: CASSLGTGEEQYF
DNA: TGTGCCAGCAGTTTGGGGACAGGGGAAGAGCAGTACTTC

size: -
V: TRBV7-9
J: TRBJ1-2
D: -
CDR3: CASSLVEETYGYTF
DNA: TGTGCCAGCAGCTTAGTCGAGGAGACCTATGGCTACACCTTC

size: -
V: TRBV7-2
J: TRBJ2-1
D: -
CDR3: CASSWGGLRGQDEQFF
DNA: TGTGCCAGCAGCTGGGGGGGCCTTCGGGGCCAAGATGAGCAGTTCTTC

size: -
V: TRBV20-1
J: TRBJ2-1
D: TRBD1
CDR3: CSAPNPGTGGEYNEQFF
DNA: TGCAGTGCTCCTAATCCCGGGACAGGGGGCGAATACAATGAGCAGTTCTTC

size: -
V: TRBV5-4
J: TRBJ2-7
D: -
CDR3: CASSSGTVIYEQYF
DNA: TGTGCCAGCAGCTCCGGGACCGTAATCTACGAGCAGTACTTC

size: -
V: TRBV12-3/TRBV12-4
J: TRBJ2-2
D: -
CDR3: CASSAYRNTGELFF
DNA: TGTGCCAGCAGTGCTTACAGGAACACCGGGGAGCTGTTTTTT

size: -
V: TRBV5-1
J: TRBJ2-7
D: -
CDR3: CASSLGGSSFTYEQYF
DNA: TGCGCCAGCAGCTTGGGGGGGTCCTCATTCACCTACGAGCAGTACTTC

size: -
V: TRBV10-3
J: TRBJ2-7
D: TRBD2
CDR3: CAISSAGGIWDEQYF
DNA: TGTGCCATCTCCTCAGCGGGAGGGATCTGGGACGAGCAGTACTTC

size: -
V: TRBV15
J: TRBJ1-1
D: -
CDR3: CATSRDRGNTEAFF
DNA: TGTGCCACCAGCAGAGATAGGGGGAACACTGAAGCTTTCTTT

size: -
V: TRBV10-3
J: TRBJ2-6
D: -
CDR3: CAITPDRGANVLTF
DNA: TGTGCCATCACTCCCGATCGAGGGGCCAACGTCCTGACTTTC

size: many
V: TRBV6-2/TRBV6-3
J: TRBJ2-1
D: TRBD2
CDR3: CASSNDGTGGRAYNEQFF
DNA: TGTGCCAGCAGCAATGATGGTACGGGGGGGCGTGCTTACAATGAGCAGTTCTTC

size: -
V: TRBV10-3
J: TRBJ2-2
D: -
CDR3: CAIRGGHTNTGELFF
DNA: TGTGCCATCAGAGGGGGACACACGAACACCGGGGAGCTGTTTTTT

size: -
V: TRBV10-3
J: TRBJ1-2
D: -
CDR3: CAIREDTTNYGYTF
DNA: TGTGCCATCAGGGAAGACACCACCAACTATGGCTACACCTTC

size: -
V: TRBV7-9
J: TRBJ2-6
D: -
CDR3: CASSFTGWANVLTF
DNA: TGTGCCAGCAGCTTTACCGGGTGGGCCAACGTCCTGACTTTC

size: few
V: TRBV19
J: TRBJ1-5
D: TRBD1
CDR3: CASSASTGGSQPQHF
DNA: TGTGCCAGTAGTGCGTCGACAGGGGGATCTCAGCCCCAGCATTTT

size: few
V: TRBV6-2/TRBV6-3
J: TRBJ2-6
D: -
CDR3: CASSYGPSGANVLTF
DNA: TGTGCCAGCAGTTACGGACCCTCTGGGGCCAACGTCCTGACTTTC

size: -
V: TRBV6-2/TRBV6-3
J: TRBJ2-5
D: -
CDR3: CASSYSQALLFETQYF
DNA: TGTGCCAGCAGTTACAGCCAGGCGCTACTATTCGAGACCCAGTACTTC

size: -
V: TRBV6-1
J: TRBJ2-2
D: TRBD2
CDR3: CASNGRGGTGELFF
DNA: TGTGCCAGCAACGGGCGGGGGGGCACCGGGGAGCTGTTTTTT

size: -
V: TRBV2
J: TRBJ2-2
D: -
CDR3: CATRRDPNTGELFF
DNA: TGTGCCACCAGGCGGGACCCAAACACCGGGGAGCTGTTTTTT

size: few
V: TRBV20-1
J: TRBJ1-3
D: -
CDR3: CSARDSLRGTGNTIYF
DNA: TGCAGTGCTAGAGATTCTTTAAGGGGTACTGGAAACACCATATATTTT

size: few
V: TRBV9
J: TRBJ2-3
D: -
CDR3: CASSVGVGGSTDTQYF
DNA: TGTGCCAGCAGCGTAGGCGTGGGGGGAAGCACAGATACGCAGTATTTT

size: many
V: TRBV5-1
J: TRBJ2-2
D: TRBD1
CDR3: CASSLQGANTGELFF
DNA: TGTGCCAGCAGCCTACAGGGGGCGAACACCGGGGAGCTGTTTTTT

size: many
V: TRBV20-1
J: TRBJ2-7
D: -
CDR3: CSQLRGSEYF
DNA: TGCAGCCAACTAAGGGGCTCGGAGTACTTC

size: few
V: TRBV5-1
J: TRBJ2-2
D: TRBD2
CDR3: CASSFPGTTNTGELFF
DNA: TGCGCCAGCAGCTTTCCCGGGACTACGAACACCGGGGAGCTGTTTTTT

size: few
V: TRBV20-1
J: TRBJ2-3
D: TRBD1
CDR3: CSAEAQGTDTQYF
DNA: TGCAGTGCGGAGGCACAGGGGACAGATACGCAGTATTTT

size: few
V: TRBV11-1
J: TRBJ2-2
D: -
CDR3: CASSSTPGREWDTGELFF
DNA: TGTGCCAGCAGCTCGACCCCCGGACGGGAATGGGACACCGGGGAGCTGTTTTTT